This TCR beta chain was sequenced for a study of T cell repertoires in cytomegalovirus infection (dated 2019 in TCRdb). Background on the whole study: Alongside well-studied HLA-B-restricted epitopes, the peptide stimulations were aimed at recently identified HLA-C-restricted CMV epitopes, whose presentation resists viral immunomodulation. Donor HLA type was relevant to the analysis, because carriage of CMV infection together with the matching HLA type was indicated by public TCR beta signatures. Findings and caveats that apply to the study as a whole: The ex vivo response was dominated by HLA-C-restricted CMV-specific TCR beta clonotypes, which also provided the single most frequent clonotype in two of eight donors. Cumulative frequency of public TCR beta family members discriminated carriers of CMV infection plus the relevant HLA type in this cohort and an independent 352-donor cohort.

As encoded in the germline V gene, CDR1 is MNHNS while CDR2 is SASEGT. The CDR3 spans 13 residues, from the cysteine through the phenylalanine. Only CDR3 DNA is held: 39 bases, read in frame from base 1. After removal of 6 bases from V and 9 bases from J, the junction retains 10 bases not matched to a gene. TCRdb shows the sequencer as Illumina HiSeq 1500. TCRdb took the public reads, trimmed them with fastp at Q25, ran MiXCR for clone calling and kept in-frame beta chains. Entries are consolidated by CDR3 protein sequence, retaining the most common genes and DNA. This sample gives 650,000 to 850,000 distinct CDR3 sequences in total; 25% to 35% of them show up just once. Less than 15% of the sample rests with the top ten. The treatment or condition label of this sample denotes: in vitro stimulation with specific CMV peptide epitopes to enrich CMV-specific T cells. This clonotype has just a few counts. There is no known antigen for this receptor. Base qualities are not provided; no much larger clone lies one nucleotide away.

The origin of this receptor is a human donor in good health (CMV status not recorded). Some clones in this sample may be carry-over from other donors' samples. The specimen comprised cultured CD8+ T cells from PBMCs, sampled from culture after CMV antigen stimulation. The chain is made from TRBV6-1 and TRBJ2-5; 7 bases in between match TRBD1. The CDR3 region reads CASSADRVVSQYF. The DNA reads as follows: TGTGCCAGCAGCGCCGACAGGGTAGTTTCCCAGTACTTC.